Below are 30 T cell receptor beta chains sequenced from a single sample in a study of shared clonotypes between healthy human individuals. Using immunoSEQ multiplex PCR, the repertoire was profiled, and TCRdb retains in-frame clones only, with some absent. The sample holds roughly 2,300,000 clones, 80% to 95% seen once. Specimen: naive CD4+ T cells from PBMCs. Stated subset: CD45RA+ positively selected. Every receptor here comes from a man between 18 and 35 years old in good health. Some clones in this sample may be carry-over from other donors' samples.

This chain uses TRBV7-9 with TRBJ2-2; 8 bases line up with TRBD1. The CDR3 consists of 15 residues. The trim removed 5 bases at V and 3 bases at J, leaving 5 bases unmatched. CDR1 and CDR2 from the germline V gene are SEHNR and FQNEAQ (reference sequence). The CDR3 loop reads CASSLRDRYTGELFF. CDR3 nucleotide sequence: TGTGCCAGCAGCCTCCGGGACAGGTACACCGGGGAGCTGTTTTTT.

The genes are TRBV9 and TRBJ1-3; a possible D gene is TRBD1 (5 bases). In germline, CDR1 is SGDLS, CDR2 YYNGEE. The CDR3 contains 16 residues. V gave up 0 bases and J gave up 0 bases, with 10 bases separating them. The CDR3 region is CASSVGDRHSGNTIYF. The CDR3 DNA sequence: TGTGCCAGCAGCGTAGGGGACCGCCACTCTGGAAACACCATATATTTT.

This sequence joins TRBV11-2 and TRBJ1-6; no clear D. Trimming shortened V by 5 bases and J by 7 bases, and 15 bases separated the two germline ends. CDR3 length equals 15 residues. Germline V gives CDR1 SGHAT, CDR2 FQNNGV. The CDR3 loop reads CASSPAGVGNSPLHF. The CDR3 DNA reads TGTGCCAGCAGCCCGGCGGGTGTTGGGAATTCACCCCTCCACTTT.

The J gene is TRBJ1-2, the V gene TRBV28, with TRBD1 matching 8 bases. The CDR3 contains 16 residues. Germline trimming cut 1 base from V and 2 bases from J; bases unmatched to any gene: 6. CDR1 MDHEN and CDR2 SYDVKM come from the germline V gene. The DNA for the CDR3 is TGTGCCAGCAGTTTATTTGGGGCAGGGGGCAACTATGGCTACACCTTC. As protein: CASSLFGAGGNYGYTF.

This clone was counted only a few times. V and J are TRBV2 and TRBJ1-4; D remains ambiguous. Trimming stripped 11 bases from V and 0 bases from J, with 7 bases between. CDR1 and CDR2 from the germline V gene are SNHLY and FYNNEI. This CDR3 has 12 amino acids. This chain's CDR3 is CAATTTNEKLFF. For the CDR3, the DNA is TGTGCCGCGACAACAACTAATGAAAAACTGTTTTTT.

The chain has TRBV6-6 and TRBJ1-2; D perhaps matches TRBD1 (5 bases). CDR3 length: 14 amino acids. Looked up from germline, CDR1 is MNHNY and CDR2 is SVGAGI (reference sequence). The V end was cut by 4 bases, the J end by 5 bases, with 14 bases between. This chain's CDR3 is CASSSPGGGYGYTF. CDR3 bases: TGTGCCAGCAGTTCTCCGGGGGGTGGATATGGCTACACCTTC.

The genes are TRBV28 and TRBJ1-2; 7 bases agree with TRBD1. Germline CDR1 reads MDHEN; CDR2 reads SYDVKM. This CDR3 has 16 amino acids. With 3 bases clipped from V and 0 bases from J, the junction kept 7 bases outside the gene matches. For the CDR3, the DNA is TGTGCCAGCAGTTTCGAGGGGGCCCAAGCTAACTATGGCTACACCTTC. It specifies CASSFEGAQANYGYTF.

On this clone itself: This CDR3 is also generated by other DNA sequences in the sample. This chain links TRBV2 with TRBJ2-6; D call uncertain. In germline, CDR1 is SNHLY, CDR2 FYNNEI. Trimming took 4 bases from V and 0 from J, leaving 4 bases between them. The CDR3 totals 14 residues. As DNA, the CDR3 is TGTGCCAGCAGTGTAGGCTCTGGGGCCAACGTCCTGACTTTC. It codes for CASSVGSGANVLTF.

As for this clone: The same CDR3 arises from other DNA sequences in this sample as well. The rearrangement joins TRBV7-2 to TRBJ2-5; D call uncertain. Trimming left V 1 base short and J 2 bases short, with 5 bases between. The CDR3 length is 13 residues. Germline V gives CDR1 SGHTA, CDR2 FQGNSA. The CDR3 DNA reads TGTGCCAGCAGCTTAGTCAGTCAAGAGACCCAGTACTTC. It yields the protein CASSLVSQETQYF.

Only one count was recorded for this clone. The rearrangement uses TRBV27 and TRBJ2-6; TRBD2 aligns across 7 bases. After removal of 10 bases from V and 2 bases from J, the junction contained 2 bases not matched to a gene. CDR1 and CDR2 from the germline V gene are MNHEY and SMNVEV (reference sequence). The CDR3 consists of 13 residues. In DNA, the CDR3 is TGTGCCACCCGGGGGGCTGGGGCCAACGTCCTGACTTTC. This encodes CATRGAGANVLTF. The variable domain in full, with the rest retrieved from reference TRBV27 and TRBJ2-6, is EAQVTQNPRYLITVTGKKLTVTCSQNMNHEYMSWYRQDPGLGLRQIYYSMNVEVTDKGDVPEGYKVSRKEKRNFPLILESPSPNQTSLYFCATRGAGANVLTFGAGSRLTVL.

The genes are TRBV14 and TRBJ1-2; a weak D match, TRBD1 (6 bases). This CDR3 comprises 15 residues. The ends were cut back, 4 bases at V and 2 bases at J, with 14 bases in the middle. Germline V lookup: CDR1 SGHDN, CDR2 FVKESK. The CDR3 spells CASSLRGRKNYGYTF. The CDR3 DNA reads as TGTGCCAGCAGCCTCAGGGGACGGAAAAACTATGGCTACACCTTC.

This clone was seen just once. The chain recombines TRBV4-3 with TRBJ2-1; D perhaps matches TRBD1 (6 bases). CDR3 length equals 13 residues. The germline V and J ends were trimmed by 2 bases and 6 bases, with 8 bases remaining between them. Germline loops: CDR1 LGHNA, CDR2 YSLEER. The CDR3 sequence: CASSQWDINEQFF. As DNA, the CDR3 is TGCGCCAGCAGCCAATGGGACATCAATGAGCAGTTCTTC.

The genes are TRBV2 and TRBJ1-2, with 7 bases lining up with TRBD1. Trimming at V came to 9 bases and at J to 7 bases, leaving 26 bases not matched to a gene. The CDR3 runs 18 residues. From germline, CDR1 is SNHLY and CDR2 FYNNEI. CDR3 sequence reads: CASKLQGGRGGFVSGYTF. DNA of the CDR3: TGTGCCAGTAAACTCCAGGGGGGCAGGGGAGGTTTCGTCAGTGGCTACACCTTC. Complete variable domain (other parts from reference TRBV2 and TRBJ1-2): EPEVTQTPSHQVTQMGQEVILRCVPISNHLYFYWYRQILGQKVEFLVSFYNNEISEKSEIFDDQFSVERPDGSNFTLKIRSTKLEDSAMYFCASKLQGGRGGFVSGYTFGSGTRLTVV.

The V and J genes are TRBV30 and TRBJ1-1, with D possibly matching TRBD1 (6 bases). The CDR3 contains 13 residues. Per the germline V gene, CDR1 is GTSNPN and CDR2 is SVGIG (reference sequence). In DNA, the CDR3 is TGTGCTCGGAAGGGGGAACTGAACACTGAAGCTTTCTTT. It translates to CARKGELNTEAFF.

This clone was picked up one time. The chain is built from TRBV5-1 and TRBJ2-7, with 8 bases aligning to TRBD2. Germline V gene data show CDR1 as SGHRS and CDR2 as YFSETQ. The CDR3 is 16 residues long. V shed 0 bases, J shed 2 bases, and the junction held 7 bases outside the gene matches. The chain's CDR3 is CASSLGGSGNPYEQYF. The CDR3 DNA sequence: TGCGCCAGCAGCTTGGGGGGTAGCGGGAACCCCTACGAGCAGTACTTC.

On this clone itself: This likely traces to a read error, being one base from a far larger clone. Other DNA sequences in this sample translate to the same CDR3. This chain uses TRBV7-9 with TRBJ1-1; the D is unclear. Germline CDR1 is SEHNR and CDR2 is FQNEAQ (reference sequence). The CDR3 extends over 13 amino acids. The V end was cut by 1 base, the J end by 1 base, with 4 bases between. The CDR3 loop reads CASSLGRNTEAFF. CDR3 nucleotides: TGTGCCAGCAGCTTAGGCAGGAACACTGAAGCTTTCTTT.

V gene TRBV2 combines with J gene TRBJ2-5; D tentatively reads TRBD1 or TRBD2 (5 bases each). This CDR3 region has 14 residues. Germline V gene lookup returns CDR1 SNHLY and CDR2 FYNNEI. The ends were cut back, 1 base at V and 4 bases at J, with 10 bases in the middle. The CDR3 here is CASSEEAGAETQYF. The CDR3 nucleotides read TGTGCCAGCAGTGAAGAGGCCGGGGCAGAGACCCAGTACTTC.

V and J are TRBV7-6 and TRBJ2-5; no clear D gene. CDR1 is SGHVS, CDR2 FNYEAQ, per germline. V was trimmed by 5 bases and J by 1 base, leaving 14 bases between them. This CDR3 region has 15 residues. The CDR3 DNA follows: TGTGCCAGCAGCCGCCACGGACCGTTCCAAGAGACCCAGTACTTC. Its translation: CASSRHGPFQETQYF. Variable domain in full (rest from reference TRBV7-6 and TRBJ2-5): GAGVSQSPRYKVTKRGQDVALRCDPISGHVSLYWYRQALGQGPEFLTYFNYEAQQDKSGLPNDRFSAERPEGSISTLTIQRTEQRDSAMYRCASSRHGPFQETQYFGPGTRLLVL.

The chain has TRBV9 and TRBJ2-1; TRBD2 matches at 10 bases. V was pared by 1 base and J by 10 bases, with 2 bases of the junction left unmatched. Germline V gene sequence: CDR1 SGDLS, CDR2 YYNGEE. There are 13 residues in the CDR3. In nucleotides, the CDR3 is TGTGCCAGCAGCGTAATTAGCGGGAGGGAGCAGTTCTTC. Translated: CASSVISGREQFF. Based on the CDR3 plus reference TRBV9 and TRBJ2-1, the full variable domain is DSGVTQTPKHLITATGQRVTLRCSPRSGDLSVYWYQQSLDQGLQFLIQYYNGEERAKGNILERFSAQQFPDLHSELNLSSLELGDSALYFCASSVISGREQFFGPGTRLTVL.

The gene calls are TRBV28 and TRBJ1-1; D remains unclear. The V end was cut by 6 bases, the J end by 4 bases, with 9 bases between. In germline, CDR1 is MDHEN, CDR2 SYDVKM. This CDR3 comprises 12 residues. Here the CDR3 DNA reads TGTGCCAGCAGCATGGAGGGCACTGAAGCTTTCTTT. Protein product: CASSMEGTEAFF. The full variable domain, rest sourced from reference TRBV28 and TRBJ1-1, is DVKVTQSSRYLVKRTGEKVFLECVQDMDHENMFWYRQDPGLGLRLIYFSYDVKMKEKGDIPEGYSVSREKKERFSLILESASTNQTSMYLCASSMEGTEAFFGQGTRLTVV.

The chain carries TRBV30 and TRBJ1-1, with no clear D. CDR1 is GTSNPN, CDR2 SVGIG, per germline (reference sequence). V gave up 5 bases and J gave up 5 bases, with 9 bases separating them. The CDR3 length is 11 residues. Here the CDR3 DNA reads TGTGCCTGGGGGCGTGGAACTGAAGCTTTCTTT. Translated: CAWGRGTEAFF.

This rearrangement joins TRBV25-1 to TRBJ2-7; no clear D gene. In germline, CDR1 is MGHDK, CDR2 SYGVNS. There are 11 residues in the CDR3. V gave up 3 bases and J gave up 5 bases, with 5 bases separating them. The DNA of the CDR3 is TGTGCCAGCAGTGATTCCCACGAGCAGTACTTC. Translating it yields CASSDSHEQYF.

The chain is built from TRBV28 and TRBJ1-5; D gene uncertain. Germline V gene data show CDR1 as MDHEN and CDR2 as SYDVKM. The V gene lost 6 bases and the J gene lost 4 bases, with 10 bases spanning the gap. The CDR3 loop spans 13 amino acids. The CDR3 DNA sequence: TGTGCCAGCAGCTCCCCGAATAATCAGCCCCAGCATTTT. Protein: CASSSPNNQPQHF.

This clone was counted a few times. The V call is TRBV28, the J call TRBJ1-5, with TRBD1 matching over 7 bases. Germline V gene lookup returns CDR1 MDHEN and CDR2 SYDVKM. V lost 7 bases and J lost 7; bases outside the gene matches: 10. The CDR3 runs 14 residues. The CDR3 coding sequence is TGTGCCAGCATCTACAGGGGAGTAGGGCAGCCCCAGCATTTT. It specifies CASIYRGVGQPQHF.

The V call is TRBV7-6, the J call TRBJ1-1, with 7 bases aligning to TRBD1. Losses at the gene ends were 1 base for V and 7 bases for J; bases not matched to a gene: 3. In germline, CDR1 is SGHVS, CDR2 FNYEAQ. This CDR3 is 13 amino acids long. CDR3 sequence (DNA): TGTGCCAGCAGCTTAGGACAGGGAGGTGAAGCTTTCTTT. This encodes CASSLGQGGEAFF. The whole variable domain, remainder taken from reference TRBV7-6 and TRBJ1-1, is GAGVSQSPRYKVTKRGQDVALRCDPISGHVSLYWYRQALGQGPEFLTYFNYEAQQDKSGLPNDRFSAERPEGSISTLTIQRTEQRDSAMYRCASSLGQGGEAFFGQGTRLTVV.

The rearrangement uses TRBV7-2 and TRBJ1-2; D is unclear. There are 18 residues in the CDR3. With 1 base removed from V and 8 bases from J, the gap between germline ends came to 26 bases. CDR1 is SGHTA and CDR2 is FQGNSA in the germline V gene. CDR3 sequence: CASSLGISGSLTVGGYTF. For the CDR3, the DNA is TGTGCCAGCAGCTTAGGAATATCGGGTTCCCTCACTGTGGGGGGCTACACCTTC.

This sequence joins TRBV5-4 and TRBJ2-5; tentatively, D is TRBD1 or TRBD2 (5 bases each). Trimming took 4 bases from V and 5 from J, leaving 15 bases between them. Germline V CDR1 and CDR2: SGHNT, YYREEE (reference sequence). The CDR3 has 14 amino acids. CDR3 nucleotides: TGTGCCAGCAGCCACCTGGGACCCCAGGAGACCCAGTACTTC. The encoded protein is CASSHLGPQETQYF.

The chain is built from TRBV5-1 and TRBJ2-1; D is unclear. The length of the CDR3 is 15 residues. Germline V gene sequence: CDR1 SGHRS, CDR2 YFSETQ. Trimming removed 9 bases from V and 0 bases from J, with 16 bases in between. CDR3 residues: CATAEEPSSYNEQFF. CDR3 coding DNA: TGCGCCACAGCCGAGGAGCCGAGCTCCTACAATGAGCAGTTCTTC.

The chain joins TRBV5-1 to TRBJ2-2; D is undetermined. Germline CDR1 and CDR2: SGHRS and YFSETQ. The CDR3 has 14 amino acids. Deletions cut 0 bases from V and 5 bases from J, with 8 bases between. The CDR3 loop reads CASSLEDGTGELFF. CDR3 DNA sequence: TGCGCCAGCAGCTTGGAGGATGGGACCGGGGAGCTGTTTTTT.

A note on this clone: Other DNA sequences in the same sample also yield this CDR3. The CDR3 sequence is CASSLAGLNTEAFF. The CDR3 nucleotides are TGTGCCAGCAGCCTCGCGGGGTTAAACACTGAAGCTTTCTTT. The chain joins TRBV7-3 to TRBJ1-1; D unresolved. From germline, CDR1 is SGHTA and CDR2 FQGTGA. Between the trimmed V and J ends, which lost 5 bases and 2 bases, there was a span of 12 bases. The CDR3 runs to 14 residues. The variable domain in full, completed from reference TRBV7-3 and TRBJ1-1, reads GAGVSQTPSNKVTEKGKYVELRCDPISGHTALYWYRQSLGQGPEFLIYFQGTGAADDSGLPNDRFFAVRPEGSVSTLKIQRTERGDSAVYLCASSLAGLNTEAFFGQGTRLTVV.